The clone carrying this T cell receptor beta chain has more than one count but fewer than ten. Germline is not matched at one junction end, which may reflect a read error. The data belong to a study of early T cells in non-severe SARS-CoV-2 infection. cDNA molecules, individually, were tagged with unique molecular identifiers. One entry per CDR3 protein results from TCRdb running MiXCR on the 5' RACE reads. This repertoire shows tens of thousands of distinct CDR3 sequences, more than 9% found once; its top ten account for 4.2%. CDR3 length: 14 amino acids. The germline CDR1 and CDR2 sequences are SNHLY and FYNNEI.

The sample was whole blood. This TCR was sampled from an adult who was a healthcare worker with PCR-confirmed SARS-CoV-2 infection or an uninfected control (not recorded which). V usage is TRBV2 and J usage is TRBJ2-5; no firm D call. CDR3 sequence (DNA): TGTGCCAGCAGGGAAGAGATGGAGTCGGAGACCCAGTACTTC. Encoded protein: CASREEMESETQYF.